Following are 9 T cell receptor beta chains from one sample sequenced in a study of blood T cell repertoires in COVID-19. This table comes from immunoSEQ multiplex PCR, and its TCRdb copy is limited to in-frame clones, with some not included. The table has a few hundred thousand clones, 89% seen once. Sequencing was performed on peripheral blood. Every receptor here comes from a man aged 40-49 years with acute or convalescent COVID-19.

V usage is TRBV27 and J usage is TRBJ2-7; 8 positions agree with TRBD2. The junction had 4 bases not matched to a gene; V was cut back by 3 bases and J by 0 bases. The CDR3 length is 15 residues. CDR1 is MNHEY, CDR2 SMNVEV, per germline (reference sequence). CDR3 residues: CASSFTGGPSYEQYF. DNA of the CDR3: TGTGCCAGCAGTTTCACGGGGGGGCCCTCCTACGAGCAGTACTTC.

The gene calls are TRBV5-1 and TRBJ2-2, with D perhaps matching TRBD1 (5 bases). The V end lost 6 bases, the J end lost 5 bases, and 17 bases lay between the germline ends. The germline CDR1 and CDR2 sequences are SGHRS and YFSETQ. The CDR3 is 15 residues long. The CDR3 nucleotides are TGCGCCAGCAAACCGCAGGGCGGTGGTACCGGGGAGCTGTTTTTT. Translating gives CASKPQGGGTGELFF.

For this clone: Other DNA sequences within the sample encode an identical CDR3. The chain is built from TRBV27 and TRBJ1-1; D not certain. The CDR3 spans 13 residues. The ends were cut back, 3 bases at V and 5 bases at J, with 10 bases in the middle. Germline lookup yields CDR1 MNHEY and CDR2 SMNVEV (reference sequence). CDR3 residues: CASSFGRGTEAFF. For the CDR3, the DNA is TGTGCCAGCAGTTTCGGAAGAGGGACTGAAGCTTTCTTT.

The rearrangement links TRBV5-1 to TRBJ1-5, with D unclear. From germline, CDR1 is SGHRS and CDR2 YFSETQ. The CDR3 length is 13 residues. Trimming cost V 5 bases and J 5 bases, with 11 bases left between them. This CDR3 is CASSSDGDQPQHF. The CDR3 nucleotides are TGCGCCAGCAGTTCTGACGGAGATCAGCCCCAGCATTTT.

J is TRBJ1-5 and V is TRBV24-1, with 8 nucleotides matching TRBD1. This CDR3 spans 16 amino acids. Germline values: CDR1 KGHDR, CDR2 SFDVKD. The trim removed 8 bases at V and 5 bases at J, leaving 13 bases unmatched. The CDR3 bases are TGTGCCACCAAAACAACCAGGACAGGGTTTGATCAGCCCCAGCATTTT. It codes for CATKTTRTGFDQPQHF.

This chain links TRBV19 with TRBJ2-1; TRBD2 matches at 7 bases. In germline, CDR1 is LNHDA, CDR2 SQIVND (reference sequence). The CDR3 consists of 15 residues. V gave up 3 bases and J gave up 0 bases; unmatched junction bases: 2. The CDR3 protein is CASSIGGYSYNEQFF. The CDR3 bases are TGTGCCAGTAGTATCGGGGGGTACTCCTACAATGAGCAGTTCTTC.

The gene calls are TRBV28 and TRBJ2-6; possible D gene TRBD2, 5 bases. V was clipped by 7 bases and J by 0 bases, with 16 bases between them. The germline gives CDR1 MDHEN, CDR2 SYDVKM. The CDR3 has 17 residues. This CDR3 reads CASIPSGFPSGANVLTF. CDR3 in DNA: TGTGCCAGCATTCCGTCGGGGTTCCCCTCTGGGGCCAACGTCCTGACTTTC.

The chain combines TRBV7-9 with TRBJ1-2; D is unresolved. V was trimmed by 7 bases and J by 4 bases, leaving 16 bases between them. The length of the CDR3 is 14 residues. CDR1 is SEHNR, CDR2 FQNEAQ, per germline (reference sequence). The CDR3 DNA sequence: TGTGCCAGCAACAGCTTCTCGGGGAGCTATGGCTACACCTTC. Encoded protein: CASNSFSGSYGYTF.

This rearrangement joins TRBV4-1 to TRBJ1-1; 7 nucleotides line up with TRBD1. CDR1 MGHRA and CDR2 YSYEKL come from the germline V gene. The ends lost 1 base at V and 13 bases at J; junction bases unmatched: 6. The CDR3 spans 12 residues. Written as DNA, the CDR3 is TGCGCCAGCAGCCAAGGAGGGACAGAGGGTTTCTTT. It specifies CASSQGGTEGFF.